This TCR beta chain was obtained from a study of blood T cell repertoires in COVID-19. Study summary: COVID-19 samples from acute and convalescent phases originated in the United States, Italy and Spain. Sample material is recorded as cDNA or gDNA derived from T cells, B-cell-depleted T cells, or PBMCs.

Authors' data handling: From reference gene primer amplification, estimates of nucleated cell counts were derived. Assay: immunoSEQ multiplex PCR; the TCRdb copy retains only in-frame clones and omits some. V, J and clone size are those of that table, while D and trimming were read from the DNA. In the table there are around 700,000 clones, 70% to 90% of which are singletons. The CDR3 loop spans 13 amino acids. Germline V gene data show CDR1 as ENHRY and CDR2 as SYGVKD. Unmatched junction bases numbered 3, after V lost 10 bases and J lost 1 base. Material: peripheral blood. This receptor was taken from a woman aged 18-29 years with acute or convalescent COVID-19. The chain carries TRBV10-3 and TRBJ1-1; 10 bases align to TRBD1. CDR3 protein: CATRQGANTEAFF. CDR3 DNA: TGTGCCACCAGACAGGGGGCGAACACTGAAGCTTTCTTT.